This TCR beta chain came from a study of blood T cells in healthy people across ages. Trimming took off 3 bases at V and 2 bases at J, with 12 bases between the two ends. Per germline, CDR1 MNHEY and CDR2 SVGAGI. The CDR3 sequence is 15 residues long. A sample-barcoded 5' primer and a J-beta primer mix were used in a second PCR of about 7 to 12 cycles. A template-switch adaptor containing 12 random nucleotides labeled each cDNA molecule. The yield of each sample was at least 3 million CDR3-containing paired-end reads. TCRdb re-analysed the 5' RACE reads in MiXCR, keeping a single row per CDR3 protein. The sample records 2 million or so distinct CDR3 sequences, roughly 49% being singletons. This clonotype appeared a few times.

The receptor was isolated from a woman aged 40-49 years in good health. The rearrangement links TRBV6-5 to TRBJ2-3; D is undetermined. Sequenced input: blood. CDR3 in amino acids: CASSYSLLTTDTQYF. CDR3 bases: TGTGCCAGCAGTTATTCGCTTCTTACCACAGATACGCAGTATTTT.